These 12 T cell receptor beta chains originate from one sample sequenced in a study of cytomegalovirus exposure and HLA in healthy donors (dated by TCRdb to 2016 to 2017). Receptor amplification or capture employed the immunoSEQ multiplex PCR assay. For the multiplex PCR, a mixture combining 60 forward primers for TCR Vbeta segments and 13 reverse primers for TCR Jbeta segments was used. What TCRdb holds here is the immuneACCESS table cut down to in-frame rearrangements. Part of the clones is not present; checked against another copy, under half of the missing clones reflect an unresolved V gene, and the others are unexplained. Here the sample has 270,000 or so clones; 80% to 95% occur a single time. Around 1.7% of the sample belongs to the ten largest clones. The sequenced sample was PBMCs. The receptors here all came from a girl aged 2 to 10 in good health and CMV-seronegative.

The genes are TRBV11-3 and TRBJ2-2; 10 bases are a match to TRBD1. The CDR3 loop spans 17 amino acids. The trim removed 5 bases at V and 8 bases at J, leaving 14 bases unmatched. Germline V gene data show CDR1 as SGHNT and CDR2 as YENEEA. CDR3 amino acids: CASSPRVTGGPPGELFF. CDR3 coding DNA: TGTGCCAGCAGCCCCCGGGTGACAGGGGGCCCCCCTGGGGAGCTGTTTTTT.

On this clone itself: Compared with germline, one end of the junction differs, possibly owing to a read error. This chain connects TRBV30 to TRBJ2-7, with 12 positions matching TRBD1. CDR1 and CDR2 (germline): GTSNPN, SVGIG (reference sequence). CDR3 length equals 13 residues. The CDR3 nucleotides read TGTGCCTGGGGGACAGGGGGCGAATACGAGCGGTACTTC. Residues: CAWGTGGEYERYF.

The rearrangement uses TRBV5-4 and TRBJ2-7; no reliable D call. Germline-derived CDR1 and CDR2 are SGHNT and YYREEE (reference sequence). V lost 0 bases and J lost 6, with 10 bases in between. The CDR3 has 13 residues. For the CDR3, the DNA is TGTGCCAGCAGCTTGGTAGGCGGCGGCGAGCAGTACTTC. Translation gives CASSLVGGGEQYF.

This clone has only one observation. The rearrangement links TRBV5-1 to TRBJ1-1, with TRBD1 identical over 8 bases. Trimming at V came to 4 bases and at J to 4 bases, leaving 9 bases not matched to a gene. The CDR3 is 15 residues long. Looked up from germline, CDR1 is SGHRS and CDR2 is YFSETQ. The DNA for the CDR3 is TGCGCCAGCAGCCGAATAACAGGGGGTAGCACTGAAGCTTTCTTT. Its protein is CASSRITGGSTEAFF.

V is TRBV18 and J is TRBJ2-1, with 9 bases identical to TRBD2. The V segment lost 6 bases and the J segment 9 bases; nucleotides outside the gene matches: 15. The CDR3 totals 16 residues. Looked up from germline, CDR1 is KGHSH and CDR2 is LQKENI. The CDR3 loop is CASSPTYSGSRGEQFF. The CDR3 nucleotides are TGTGCCAGCTCCCCCACCTATAGCGGGAGTCGTGGTGAGCAGTTCTTC.

This clone occurred once. J is TRBJ2-3 and V is TRBV7-9; 8 bases fit TRBD1. Germline-derived CDR1 and CDR2 are SEHNR and FQNEAQ (reference sequence). The CDR3 covers 15 residues. J gave up 2 bases and V 4 bases, and 5 bases lay outside the gene matches. CDR3 DNA: TGTGCCAGCAGCTCGACAGGGGATTACACAGATACGCAGTATTTT. Translating it yields CASSSTGDYTDTQYF.

The chain employs TRBV9 and TRBJ2-3; 9 nucleotides align to TRBD2. CDR1 is SGDLS, CDR2 YYNGEE, per germline. The CDR3 loop spans 20 amino acids. With 3 bases clipped from V and 2 bases from J, the junction kept 19 bases outside the gene matches. CDR3 amino acids: CASSAPSFAATSGFTDTQYF. The CDR3 nucleotides read TGTGCCAGCAGCGCCCCCTCCTTCGCCGCGACTAGCGGTTTCACAGATACGCAGTATTTT.

The J gene is TRBJ1-1, the V gene TRBV10-3; 8 bases are shared with TRBD1. The V and J ends lost 6 bases and 0 bases, in that order; junction bases with no gene match: 9. Germline CDR1 is ENHRY and CDR2 is SYGVKD. The CDR3 covers 16 residues. The CDR3 here is CAISFGQGPMNTEAFF. CDR3 coding DNA: TGTGCCATCAGCTTTGGACAGGGTCCTATGAACACTGAAGCTTTCTTT.

The rearrangement joins TRBV2 to TRBJ2-2; a possible D gene is TRBD2 (7 bases). CDR3 length: 16 amino acids. V dropped 3 bases and J dropped 4 bases, with 15 bases sitting between them. Germline-derived CDR1 and CDR2 are SNHLY and FYNNEI. The CDR3 DNA follows: TGTGCCAGCAGTGACGGGGCGGGGGCCCCCACCGGGGAGCTGTTTTTT. It specifies CASSDGAGAPTGELFF.

The chain couples TRBV28 to TRBJ1-2, with TRBD1 matching over 7 bases. V shed 6 bases, J shed 6 bases, and the junction held 13 bases outside the gene matches. The CDR3 is 15 amino acids. From germline, CDR1 is MDHEN and CDR2 SYDVKM. CDR3 DNA sequence: TGTGCCAGCAGACGAGTAGGGGGCGAAAAGGATGGCTACACCTTC. Protein product: CASRRVGGEKDGYTF.

The rearrangement links TRBV19 to TRBJ1-4, with 8 bases lining up with TRBD1. Trimming cost V 5 bases and J 3 bases; bases outside gene matches: 14. The CDR3 extends over 18 amino acids. From germline, CDR1 is LNHDA and CDR2 SQIVND (reference sequence). DNA for the CDR3: TGTGCCAGTAGTCCTCGGACAGGGATTTTATCGGCTAATGAAAAACTGTTTTTT. It encodes CASSPRTGILSANEKLFF. Combining the CDR3 with reference TRBV19 and TRBJ1-4 gives the whole variable domain DGGITQSPKYLFRKEGQNVTLSCEQNLNHDAMYWYRQDPGQGLRLIYYSQIVNDFQKGDIAEGYSVSREKKESFPLTVTSAQKNPTAFYLCASSPRTGILSANEKLFFGSGTQLSVL.

The CDR3 here is CASSLNRGQSNSPLHF. CDR3 bases: TGTGCCAGCAGCTTGAACAGGGGGCAAAGTAATTCACCCCTCCACTTT. V and J are TRBV5-6 and TRBJ1-6, with 9 bases that match TRBD1. The trim removed 1 base at V and 6 bases at J, leaving 5 bases unmatched. This CDR3 is built from 16 residues. Germline CDR1 and CDR2: SGHDT and YYEEEE. Filled out from reference TRBV5-6 and TRBJ1-6, the complete variable domain reads DAGVTQSPTHLIKTRGQQVTLRCSPKSGHDTVSWYQQALGQGPQFIFQYYEEEERQRGNFPDRFSGHQFPNYSSELNVNALLLGDSALYLCASSLNRGQSNSPLHFGNGTRLTVT.